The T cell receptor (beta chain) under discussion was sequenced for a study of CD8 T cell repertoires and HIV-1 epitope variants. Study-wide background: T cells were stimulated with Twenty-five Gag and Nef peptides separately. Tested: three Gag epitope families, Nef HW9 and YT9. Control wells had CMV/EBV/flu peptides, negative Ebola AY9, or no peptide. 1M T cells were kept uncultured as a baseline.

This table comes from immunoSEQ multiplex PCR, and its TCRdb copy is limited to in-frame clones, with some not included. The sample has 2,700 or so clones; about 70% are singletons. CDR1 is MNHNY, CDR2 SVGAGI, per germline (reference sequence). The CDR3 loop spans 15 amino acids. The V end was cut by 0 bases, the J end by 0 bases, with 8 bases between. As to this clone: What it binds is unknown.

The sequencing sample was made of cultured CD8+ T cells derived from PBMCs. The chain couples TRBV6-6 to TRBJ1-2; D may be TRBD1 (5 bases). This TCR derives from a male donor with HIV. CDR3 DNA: TGTGCCAGCAGTTACTCTCAGACAGCTAACTATGGCTACACCTTC. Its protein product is CASSYSQTANYGYTF.